Each of the 20 T cell receptor beta chains below was sequenced from the same sample in a study of regulatory T cells in long-lasting Graves disease. Investigators prepared the TCR beta libraries by applying iRepertoire HTBI primers and Arm-PCR of CDR3 regions. TCRdb analysed the multiplex PCR reads with MiXCR anew, one entry per CDR3 protein. The sample records roughly 510,000 distinct CDR3 sequences, around 16% being singletons. Time point defined: newly diagnosed GD, antithyroid drugs for less than 3 months. TCR sequences were obtained from RNA taken from PBMCs. The sample also formed part of further work on T cells in Graves' hyperthyroidism and ophthalmopathy.

The sample here was peripheral blood mononuclear cells (PBMCs), taken at new diagnosis, from a patient treated with antithyroid drugs. These receptors all come from a man younger than 35 with Graves disease.

There are many counts of this clonotype. One end of the junction is discordant with germline, which a read error may explain. This chain connects TRBV6-2 or TRBV6-3 to TRBJ2-7, with D tentatively TRBD1 or TRBD2 (5 bases each). The CDR3 is 18 amino acids. Germline CDR1 and CDR2: MNHEY and SVGEGT. CDR3 DNA: TGTGCCAGCAGTTACTCAGGACTGAAGGACAAGATCTCCTACGAGCAGTGCTTC. Its translation: CASSYSGLKDKISYEQCF.

This clonotype showed up many times. This chain links TRBV6-1 with TRBJ2-7; D gene ambiguous. The CDR3 covers 13 residues. The V end lost 8 bases, the J end lost 1 base, and 12 bases lay between the germline ends. Germline loops: CDR1 MNHNS, CDR2 SASEGT. CDR3: CASRPLRSYEQYF. The CDR3 DNA is TGTGCCAGCCGACCGCTTCGGTCCTACGAGCAGTACTTC.

Ten or more counts support this clonotype. The V call is TRBV20-1, the J call TRBJ2-5, with 11 positions matching TRBD2. Germline CDR1 reads DFQATT; CDR2 reads SNEGSKA (reference sequence). The V segment lost 8 bases and the J segment 4 bases; nucleotides outside the gene matches: 9. This CDR3 contains 14 residues. CDR3 loop: CSTGGLAGGETQYF. The CDR3, as DNA: TGCAGTACCGGCGGGCTAGCGGGAGGAGAGACCCAGTACTTC.

This clonotype has at least ten counts. V is TRBV7-6 and J is TRBJ1-1; D is uncertain. Between the trimmed V and J ends, which lost 2 bases and 1 base, there was a span of 5 bases. Germline values: CDR1 SGHVS, CDR2 FNYEAQ. This CDR3 is built from 13 residues. Written as DNA, the CDR3 is TGTGCCAGCAGCTTACAAACGAACACTGAAGCTTTCTTT. Protein product: CASSLQTNTEAFF. Complete variable domain (other parts from reference TRBV7-6 and TRBJ1-1): GAGVSQSPRYKVTKRGQDVALRCDPISGHVSLYWYRQALGQGPEFLTYFNYEAQQDKSGLPNDRFSAERPEGSISTLTIQRTEQRDSAMYRCASSLQTNTEAFFGQGTRLTVV.

This clonotype has at least ten counts. The chain links TRBV30 to TRBJ1-4; D uncertain. This CDR3 spans 10 amino acids. Germline CDR1 is GTSNPN and CDR2 is SVGIG (reference sequence). The V end lost 1 base, the J end lost 8 bases, and 2 bases lay between the germline ends. CDR3 region: CAWSEEKLFF. For the CDR3, the DNA is TGTGCCTGGAGTGAAGAAAAACTGTTTTTT.

In this sample, this clonotype turned up many times. The V call is TRBV20-1, the J call TRBJ2-7; 7 bases are a match to TRBD1. Looked up from germline, CDR1 is DFQATT and CDR2 is SNEGSKA (reference sequence). V dropped 5 bases and J dropped 5; count of bases not matched to a gene: 18. This CDR3 has 16 residues. The CDR3 reads CSAFPTGQHFVNEQYF. In DNA, the CDR3 is TGCAGTGCTTTCCCGACGGGACAGCACTTTGTGAACGAGCAGTACTTC.

The table lists this clonotype with many counts. The CDR3 region is CASSSESGANVLTF. The CDR3 DNA reads as TGTGCCAGCAGTTCCGAATCTGGGGCCAACGTCCTGACTTTC. The chain carries TRBV27 and TRBJ2-6; no clear D gene. Looked up from germline, CDR1 is MNHEY and CDR2 is SMNVEV (reference sequence). V shed 4 bases and J shed 1 base, with 5 bases lying between them. CDR3 length: 14 residues. Full variable domain (remainder filled in from reference TRBV27 and TRBJ2-6): EAQVTQNPRYLITVTGKKLTVTCSQNMNHEYMSWYRQDPGLGLRQIYYSMNVEVTDKGDVPEGYKVSRKEKRNFPLILESPSPNQTSLYFCASSSESGANVLTFGAGSRLTVL.

This clonotype has only a few counts. V gene TRBV9 combines with J gene TRBJ2-1, with 12 positions matching TRBD1. This CDR3 is built from 16 residues. Germline CDR1 reads SGDLS; CDR2 reads YYNGEE. Here the CDR3 reads CERGVFRDRGLDEQFF. In nucleotides, the CDR3 is TGTGAAAGAGGGGTGTTCCGGGACAGGGGGCTGGATGAGCAGTTCTTC.

This clonotype was recorded many times. The chain uses TRBV12-3 or TRBV12-4 and TRBJ2-2, with TRBD2 matching 8 bases. The V segment lost 1 base and the J segment 3 bases; nucleotides outside the gene matches: 4. The CDR3 sequence is 16 residues long. CDR3 loop: CASSLGRREDTGELFF. In DNA, the CDR3 is TGTGCCAGCAGTTTAGGACGGCGGGAGGACACCGGGGAGCTGTTTTTT.

This clonotype was counted many times. This chain connects TRBV27 to TRBJ1-6, with D uncertain. Germline V gene sequence: CDR1 MNHEY, CDR2 SMNVEV (reference sequence). The CDR3 is 15 residues long. Trimming cost V 1 base and J 6 bases, with 10 bases left between them. The CDR3 region has the DNA TGTGCCAGCAGTTTATGGGAGATCGGTAATTCACCCCTCCACTTT. Amino acids: CASSLWEIGNSPLHF.

The rearrangement joins TRBV10-3 to TRBJ1-2; D call uncertain. The germline gives CDR1 ENHRY, CDR2 SYGVKD. The CDR3 is 14 residues long. The V and J ends lost 7 bases and 2 bases respectively, with 14 bases between them. The CDR3 bases are TGTGCCATCATGCCCGAATTGACAAACTATGGCTACACCTTC. Protein: CAIMPELTNYGYTF.

This clonotype was seen repeatedly, ten times or more. The CDR3 nucleotides read TGTGCCAGCAGCTTAGAGGGTACAGGGAAGGGTGAAGCTTTCTTT. Its protein product is CASSLEGTGKGEAFF. This chain connects TRBV7-9 to TRBJ1-1; maybe TRBD1 (6 bases). Trimming pared 1 base from V and 7 bases from J, leaving 16 bases between. The germline V gene encodes CDR1 SEHNR and CDR2 FQNEAQ (reference sequence). The CDR3 length is 15 residues.

Many counts were recorded for this clonotype. The rearrangement uses TRBV18 and TRBJ2-7; 11 bases are a match to TRBD2. V was clipped by 4 bases and J by 4 bases; unmatched bases: 9. This CDR3 comprises 16 residues. Germline CDR1 and CDR2: KGHSH and LQKENI. CDR3 sequence (DNA): TGTGCCAGCTCACTCCTGACTAGCGGGGCCAATTACGAGCAGTACTTC. Amino acid sequence: CASSLLTSGANYEQYF.

In its sample, this clonotype was seen many times. The chain employs TRBV27 and TRBJ2-5; 9 bases fit TRBD2. The CDR3 has 15 residues. With V trimmed by 2 bases and J by 2 bases, 3 bases remained unmatched. Germline V gene lookup returns CDR1 MNHEY and CDR2 SMNVEV (reference sequence). CDR3 nucleotide sequence: TGTGCCAGCAGTTTAAGGACTAGCGTACAAGAGACCCAGTACTTC. It encodes CASSLRTSVQETQYF.

Note on this clonotype: This sequence may be a read error, since a much larger clone differs from it by one base. V and J are TRBV28 and TRBJ1-4; a possible D gene is TRBD1 (6 bases). The V gene's germline CDR1 is MDHEN and CDR2 SYDVKM. V lost 3 bases, J lost 7 bases, and 18 bases lay in between. The CDR3 runs to 16 residues. The CDR3 DNA follows: TGTGCCAGCAGTTTGTCAGGGGAAGGAGCTAGTGAAAAACTGTTTTTT. Protein product: CASSLSGEGASEKLFF. The complete variable domain, with remaining parts taken from reference TRBV28 and TRBJ1-4, reads DVKVTQSSRYLVKRTGEKVFLECVQDMDHENMFWYRQDPGLGLRLIYFSYDVKMKEKGDIPEGYSVSREKKERFSLILESASTNQTSMYLCASSLSGEGASEKLFFGSGTQLSVL.

Many counts were recorded for this clonotype. Here the CDR3 DNA reads TGTGCCAGCTCCAAGGCAAATAGCAATCAGCCCCAGCATTTT. It yields the protein CASSKANSNQPQHF. The rearrangement joins TRBV18 to TRBJ1-5; D gene ambiguous. Germline V gives CDR1 KGHSH, CDR2 LQKENI. V lost 6 bases and J lost 0, with 9 bases in between. The CDR3 runs 14 residues.

A few counts support this clonotype. V is TRBV20-1 and J is TRBJ1-5, with unresolved D. CDR3 length: 15 residues. Trimming left V 0 bases short and J 3 bases short, with 12 bases between. Germline lookup yields CDR1 DFQATT and CDR2 SNEGSKA (reference sequence). The CDR3 bases are TGCAGTGCTAGAGACCCCGGTCCTACCAATCAGCCCCAGCATTTT. Translated: CSARDPGPTNQPQHF.

The V and J genes are TRBV7-9 and TRBJ2-7, with a possible D match to TRBD1 (5 bases). With 4 bases removed from V and 3 bases from J, the gap between germline ends came to 7 bases. Germline V lookup: CDR1 SEHNR, CDR2 FQNEAQ (reference sequence). CDR3 size: 12 residues. The CDR3 DNA follows: TGTGCCAGCAGCTCGGACATCTACGAGCAGTACTTC. This sequence encodes CASSSDIYEQYF.

The chain joins TRBV30 to TRBJ1-3, with D unresolved. V was pared by 5 bases and J by 4 bases, with 12 bases between. Germline assignment: CDR1 GTSNPN and CDR2 SVGIG (reference sequence). This CDR3 comprises 13 residues. In nucleotides, the CDR3 is TGTGCCTGGGACGAGGCAGTCGGAAACACCATATATTTT. Its translation: CAWDEAVGNTIYF. Using reference TRBV30 and TRBJ1-3 for the parts outside the CDR3, the full variable domain is SQTIHQWPATLVQPVGSPLSLECTVEGTSNPNLYWYRQAAGRGLQLLFYSVGIGQISSEVPQNLSASRPQDRQFILSSKKLLLSDSGFYLCAWDEAVGNTIYFGEGSWLTVV.

About this clonotype itself: The missing conserved phenylalanine or tryptophan at the end of this CDR3 makes a read error likely. The gene calls are TRBV10-3 and TRBJ2-1; 9 nucleotides align to TRBD1. Germline V CDR1 and CDR2: ENHRY, SYGVKD. The CDR3 loop spans 15 amino acids. CDR3 DNA sequence: TGTGCCAGCAGTACGGGACAGGGCCTTCTGAATGAGCAGTTCCTC. As protein: CASSTGQGLLNEQFL.